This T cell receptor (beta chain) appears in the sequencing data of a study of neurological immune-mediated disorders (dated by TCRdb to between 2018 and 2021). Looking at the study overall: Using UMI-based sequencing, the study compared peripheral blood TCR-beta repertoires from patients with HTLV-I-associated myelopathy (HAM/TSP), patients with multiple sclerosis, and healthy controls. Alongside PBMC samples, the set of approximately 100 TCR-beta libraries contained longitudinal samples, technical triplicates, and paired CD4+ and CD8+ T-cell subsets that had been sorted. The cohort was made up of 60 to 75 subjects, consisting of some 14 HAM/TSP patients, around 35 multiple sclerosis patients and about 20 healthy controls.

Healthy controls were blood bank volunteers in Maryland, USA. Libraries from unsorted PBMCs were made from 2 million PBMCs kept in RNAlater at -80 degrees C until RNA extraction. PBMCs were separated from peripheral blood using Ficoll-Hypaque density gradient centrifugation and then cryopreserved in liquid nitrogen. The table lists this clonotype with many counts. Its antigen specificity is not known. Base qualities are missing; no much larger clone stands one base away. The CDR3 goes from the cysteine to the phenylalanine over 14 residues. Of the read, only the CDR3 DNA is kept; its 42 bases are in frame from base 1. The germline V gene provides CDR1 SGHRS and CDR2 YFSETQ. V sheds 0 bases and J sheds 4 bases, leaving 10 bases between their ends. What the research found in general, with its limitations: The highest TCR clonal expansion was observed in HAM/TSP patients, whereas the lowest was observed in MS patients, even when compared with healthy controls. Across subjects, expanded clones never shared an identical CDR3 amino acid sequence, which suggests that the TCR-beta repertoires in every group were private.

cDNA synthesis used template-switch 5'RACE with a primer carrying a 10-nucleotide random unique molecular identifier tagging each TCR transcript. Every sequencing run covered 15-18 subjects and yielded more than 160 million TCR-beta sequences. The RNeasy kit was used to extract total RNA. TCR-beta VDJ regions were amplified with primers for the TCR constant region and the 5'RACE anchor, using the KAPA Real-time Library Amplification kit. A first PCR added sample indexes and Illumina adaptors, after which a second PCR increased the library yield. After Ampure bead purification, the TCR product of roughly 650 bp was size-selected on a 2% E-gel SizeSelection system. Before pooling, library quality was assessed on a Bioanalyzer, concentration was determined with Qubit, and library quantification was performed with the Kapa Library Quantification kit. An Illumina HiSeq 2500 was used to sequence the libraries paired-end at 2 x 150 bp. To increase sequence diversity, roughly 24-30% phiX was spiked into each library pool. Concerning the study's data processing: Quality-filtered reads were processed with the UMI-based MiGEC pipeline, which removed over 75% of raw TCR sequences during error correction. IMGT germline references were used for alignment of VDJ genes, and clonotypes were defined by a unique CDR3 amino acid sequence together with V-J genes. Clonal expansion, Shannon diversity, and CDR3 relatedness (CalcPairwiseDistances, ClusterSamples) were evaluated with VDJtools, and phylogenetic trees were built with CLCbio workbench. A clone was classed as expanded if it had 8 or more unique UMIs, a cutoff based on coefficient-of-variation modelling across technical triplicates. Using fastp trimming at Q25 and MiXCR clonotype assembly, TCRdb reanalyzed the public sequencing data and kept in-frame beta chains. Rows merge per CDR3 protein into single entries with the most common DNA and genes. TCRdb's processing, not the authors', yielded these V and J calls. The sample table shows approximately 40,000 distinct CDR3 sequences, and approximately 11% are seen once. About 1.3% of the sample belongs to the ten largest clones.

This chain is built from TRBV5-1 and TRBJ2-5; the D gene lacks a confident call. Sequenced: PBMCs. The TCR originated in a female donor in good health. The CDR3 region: CASSLAVGGETQYF. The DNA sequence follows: TGCGCCAGCAGCTTGGCCGTGGGTGGAGAGACCCAGTACTTC.